Listed here is a single TCR beta chain. Its antigen is undetermined. Profiling relied on immunoSEQ multiplex PCR, and the TCRdb table lists in-frame clones only, not all of them. The table has about 46,000 clones, around 81% seen once. This sample was included in a study of T cells in localized non-small cell lung cancer. Points from the study as a whole: Heterogeneity remains possible because sequencing was limited to only one tumor region. Among the top 100 tumor clones, a median approximately 62 appeared in adjacent lung. Higher adjacent-lung clonality was associated with shorter survival. Uninvolved adjacent lung had higher T cell clonality than tumor and all other tissues.

Germline lookup yields CDR1 SGHTA and CDR2 FQGNSA. J gave up 0 bases and V 5 bases, and 5 bases lay outside the gene matches. The CDR3 totals 15 residues. The receptor's source is a man aged 35-69 years with stage III lung adenocarcinoma. The genes are TRBV7-2 and TRBJ1-1, with 8 bases lining up with TRBD1. This sample comprised peripheral blood mononuclear cells, obtained before any cancer treatment. CDR3 loop: CASSPPGGLNTEAFF. In nucleotides, the CDR3 is TGTGCCAGCAGCCCTCCAGGGGGCCTGAACACTGAAGCTTTCTTT.